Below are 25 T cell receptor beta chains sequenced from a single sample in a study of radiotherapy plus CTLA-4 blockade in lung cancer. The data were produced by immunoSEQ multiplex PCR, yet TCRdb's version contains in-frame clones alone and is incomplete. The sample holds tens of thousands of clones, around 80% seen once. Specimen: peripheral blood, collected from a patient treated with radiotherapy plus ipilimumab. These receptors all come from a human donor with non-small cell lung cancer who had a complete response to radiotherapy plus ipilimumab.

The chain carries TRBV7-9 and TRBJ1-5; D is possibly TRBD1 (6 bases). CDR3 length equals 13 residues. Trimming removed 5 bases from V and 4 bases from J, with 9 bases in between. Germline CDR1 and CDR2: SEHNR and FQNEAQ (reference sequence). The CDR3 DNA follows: TGTGCCAGCAGCACTGGGACAAATCAGCCCCAGCATTTT. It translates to CASSTGTNQPQHF. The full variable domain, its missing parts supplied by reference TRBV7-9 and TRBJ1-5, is DTGVSQNPRHKITKRGQNVTFRCDPISEHNRLYWYRQTLGQGPEFLTYFQNEAQLEKSRLLSDRFSAERPKGSFSTLEIQRTEQGDSAMYLCASSTGTNQPQHFGDGTRLSIL.

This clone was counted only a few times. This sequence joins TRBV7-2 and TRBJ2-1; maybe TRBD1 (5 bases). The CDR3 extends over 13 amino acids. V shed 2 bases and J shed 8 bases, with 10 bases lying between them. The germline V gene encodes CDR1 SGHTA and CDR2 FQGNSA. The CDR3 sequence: CASSLIGRDEQFF. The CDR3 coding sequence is TGTGCCAGCAGCTTAATAGGCAGGGATGAGCAGTTCTTC.

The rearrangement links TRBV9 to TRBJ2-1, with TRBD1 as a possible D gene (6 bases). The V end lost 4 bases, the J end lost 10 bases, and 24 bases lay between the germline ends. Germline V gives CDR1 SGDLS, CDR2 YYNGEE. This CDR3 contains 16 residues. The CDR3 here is CASSSRTVARTKEQFF. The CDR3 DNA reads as TGTGCCAGCAGCTCTAGGACAGTGGCACGTACAAAGGAGCAGTTCTTC.

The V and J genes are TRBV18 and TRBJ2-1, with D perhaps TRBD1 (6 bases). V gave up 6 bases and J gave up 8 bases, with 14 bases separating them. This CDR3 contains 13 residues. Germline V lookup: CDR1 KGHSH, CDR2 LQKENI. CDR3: CASSGRGYDEQFF. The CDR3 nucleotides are TGTGCCAGCTCCGGCAGGGGTTACGATGAGCAGTTCTTC.

The CDR3 loop reads CAMARAAEQYV. CDR3 sequence (DNA): TGCGCCATGGCCCGGGCGGCCGAGCAGTACGTC. This sequence joins TRBV10-2 and TRBJ2-7; D is unclear. This CDR3 is 11 amino acids long. Per germline, CDR1 WSHSY and CDR2 SAAADI. V dropped 10 bases and J dropped 6 bases, with 13 bases sitting between them.

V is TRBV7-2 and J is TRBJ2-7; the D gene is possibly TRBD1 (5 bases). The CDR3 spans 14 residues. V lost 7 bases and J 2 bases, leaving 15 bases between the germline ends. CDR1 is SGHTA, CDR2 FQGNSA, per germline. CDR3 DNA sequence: TGTGCCAGCAACCAGGTGGGGCAAGCCTACGAGCAGTACTTC. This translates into CASNQVGQAYEQYF. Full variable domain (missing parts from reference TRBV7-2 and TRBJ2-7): GAGVSQSPSNKVTEKGKDVELRCDPISGHTALYWYRQSLGQGLEFLIYFQGNSAPDKSGLPSDRFSAERTGGSVSTLTIQRTQQEDSAVYLCASNQVGQAYEQYFGPGTRLTVT.

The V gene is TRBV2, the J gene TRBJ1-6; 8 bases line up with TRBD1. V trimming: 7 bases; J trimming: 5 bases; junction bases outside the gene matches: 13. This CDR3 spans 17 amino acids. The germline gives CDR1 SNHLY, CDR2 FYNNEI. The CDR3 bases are TGTGCCAGCATTCGGGACAGGACATTGGGCCATAATTCACCCCTCCACTTT. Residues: CASIRDRTLGHNSPLHF.

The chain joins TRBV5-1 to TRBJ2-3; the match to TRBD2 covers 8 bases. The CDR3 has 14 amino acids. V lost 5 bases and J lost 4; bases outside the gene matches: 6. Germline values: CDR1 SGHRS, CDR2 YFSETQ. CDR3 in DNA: TGCGCCAGCAGTTCACGCGGGGGGTCAGATACGCAGTATTTT. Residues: CASSSRGGSDTQYF.

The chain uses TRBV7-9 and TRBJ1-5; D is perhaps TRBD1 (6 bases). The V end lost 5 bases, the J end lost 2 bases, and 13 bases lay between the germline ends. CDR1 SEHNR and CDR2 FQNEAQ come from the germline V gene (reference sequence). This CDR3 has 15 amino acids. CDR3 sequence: CASSTGTFGNQPQHF. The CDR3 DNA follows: TGTGCCAGCAGCACCGGGACATTCGGCAATCAGCCCCAGCATTTT.

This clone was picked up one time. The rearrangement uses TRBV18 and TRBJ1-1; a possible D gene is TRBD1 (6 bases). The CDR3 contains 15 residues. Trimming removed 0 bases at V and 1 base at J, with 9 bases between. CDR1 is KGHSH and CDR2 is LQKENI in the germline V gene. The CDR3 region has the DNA TGTGCCAGCTCACCACCGACAGGACCGAACACTGAAGCTTTCTTT. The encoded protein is CASSPPTGPNTEAFF.

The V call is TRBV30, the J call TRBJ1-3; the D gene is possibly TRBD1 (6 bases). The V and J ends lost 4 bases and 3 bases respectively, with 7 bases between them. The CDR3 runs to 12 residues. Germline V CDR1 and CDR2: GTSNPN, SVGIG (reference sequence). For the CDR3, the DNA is TGTGCCTGGAACAGGGTTGGAAACACCATATATTTT. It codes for CAWNRVGNTIYF.

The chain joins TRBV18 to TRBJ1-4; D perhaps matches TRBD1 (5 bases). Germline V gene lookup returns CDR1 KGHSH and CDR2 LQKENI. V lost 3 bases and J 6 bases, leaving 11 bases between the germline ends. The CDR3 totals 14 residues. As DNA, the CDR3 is TGTGCCAGCTCACCCCCGGGGGAATATGAAAAACTGTTTTTT. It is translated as CASSPPGEYEKLFF.

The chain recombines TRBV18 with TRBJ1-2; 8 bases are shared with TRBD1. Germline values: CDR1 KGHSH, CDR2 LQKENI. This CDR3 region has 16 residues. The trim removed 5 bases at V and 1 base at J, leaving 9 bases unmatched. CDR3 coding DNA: TGTGCCAGCTCAGCGACCCAGGGGGCATTTAACTATGGCTACACCTTC. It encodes CASSATQGAFNYGYTF.

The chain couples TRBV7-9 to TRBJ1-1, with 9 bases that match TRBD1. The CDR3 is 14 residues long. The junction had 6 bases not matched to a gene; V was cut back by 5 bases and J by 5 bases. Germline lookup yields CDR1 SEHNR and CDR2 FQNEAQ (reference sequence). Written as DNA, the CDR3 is TGTGCCAGCAGCCTACAGGGGGCTCGGACTGAAGCTTTCTTT. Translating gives CASSLQGARTEAFF.

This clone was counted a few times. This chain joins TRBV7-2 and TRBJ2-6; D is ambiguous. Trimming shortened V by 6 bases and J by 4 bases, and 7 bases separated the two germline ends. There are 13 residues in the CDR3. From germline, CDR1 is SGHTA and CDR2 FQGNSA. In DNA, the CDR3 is TGTGCCAGCAGTTCAGCCGGGGCCAACGTCCTGACTTTC. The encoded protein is CASSSAGANVLTF.

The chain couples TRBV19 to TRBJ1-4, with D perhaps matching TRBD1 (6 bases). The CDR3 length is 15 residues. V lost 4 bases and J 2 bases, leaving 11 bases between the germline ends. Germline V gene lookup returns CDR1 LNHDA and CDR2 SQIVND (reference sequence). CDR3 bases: TGTGCCAGTAGTAATCACAGGGTTACTAATGAAAAACTGTTTTTT. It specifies CASSNHRVTNEKLFF.

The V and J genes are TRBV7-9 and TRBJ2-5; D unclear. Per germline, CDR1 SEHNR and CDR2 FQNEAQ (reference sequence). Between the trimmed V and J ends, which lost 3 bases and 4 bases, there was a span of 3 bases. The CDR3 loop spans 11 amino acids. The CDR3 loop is CASSFLETQYF. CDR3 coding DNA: TGTGCCAGCAGCTTCTTAGAGACCCAGTACTTC.

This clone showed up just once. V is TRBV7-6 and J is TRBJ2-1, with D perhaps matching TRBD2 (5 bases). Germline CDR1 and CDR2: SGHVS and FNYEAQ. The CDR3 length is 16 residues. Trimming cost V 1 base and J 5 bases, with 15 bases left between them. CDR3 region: CASSLGRRPIDNEQFF. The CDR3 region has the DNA TGTGCCAGCAGCTTAGGCCGGAGGCCCATCGACAATGAGCAGTTCTTC.

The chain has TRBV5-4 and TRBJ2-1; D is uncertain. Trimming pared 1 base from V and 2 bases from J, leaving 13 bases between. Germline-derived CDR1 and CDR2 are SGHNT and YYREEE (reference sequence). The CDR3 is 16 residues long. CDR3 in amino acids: CASSLRPGPTYNEQFF. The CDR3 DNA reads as TGTGCCAGCAGCTTGCGTCCCGGGCCAACCTACAATGAGCAGTTCTTC.

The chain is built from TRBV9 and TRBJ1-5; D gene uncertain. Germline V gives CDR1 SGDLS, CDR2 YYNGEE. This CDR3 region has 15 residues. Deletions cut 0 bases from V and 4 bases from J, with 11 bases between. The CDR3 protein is CASSVGWTENQPQHF. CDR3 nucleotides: TGTGCCAGCAGCGTAGGGTGGACGGAAAATCAGCCCCAGCATTTT. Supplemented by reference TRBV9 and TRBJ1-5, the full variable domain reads DSGVTQTPKHLITATGQRVTLRCSPRSGDLSVYWYQQSLDQGLQFLIQYYNGEERAKGNILERFSAQQFPDLHSELNLSSLELGDSALYFCASSVGWTENQPQHFGDGTRLSIL.

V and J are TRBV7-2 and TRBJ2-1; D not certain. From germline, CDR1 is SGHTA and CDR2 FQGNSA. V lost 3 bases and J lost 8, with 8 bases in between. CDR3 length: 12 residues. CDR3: CASSFAVDEQFF. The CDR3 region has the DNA TGTGCCAGCAGCTTCGCGGTGGATGAGCAGTTCTTC.

The CDR3 sequence is CASSWGGFMNTEAFF. The CDR3 DNA reads TGTGCCAGCAGCTGGGGTGGGTTCATGAACACTGAAGCTTTCTTT. The chain uses TRBV5-8 and TRBJ1-1, with D uncertain. The CDR3 sequence is 15 residues long. V lost 3 bases to trimming and J lost 0 bases, with 12 bases between them. Germline loops: CDR1 SGHTS, CDR2 YDEGEE.

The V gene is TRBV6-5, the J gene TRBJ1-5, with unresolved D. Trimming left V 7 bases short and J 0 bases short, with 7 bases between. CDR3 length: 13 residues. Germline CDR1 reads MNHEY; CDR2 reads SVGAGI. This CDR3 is CASTPYSNQPQHF. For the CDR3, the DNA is TGTGCCAGCACCCCGTATAGCAATCAGCCCCAGCATTTT.

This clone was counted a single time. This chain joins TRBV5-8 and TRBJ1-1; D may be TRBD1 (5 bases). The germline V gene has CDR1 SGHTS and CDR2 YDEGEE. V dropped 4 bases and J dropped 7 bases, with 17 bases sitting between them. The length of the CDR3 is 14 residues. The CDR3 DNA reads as TGTGCCAGCAGCCCAACATGGGGCCCCCATGAAGCTTTCTTT. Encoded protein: CASSPTWGPHEAFF. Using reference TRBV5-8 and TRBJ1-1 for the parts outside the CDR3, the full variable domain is EAGVTQSPTHLIKTRGQQATLRCSPISGHTSVYWYQQALGLGLQFLLWYDEGEERNRGNFPPRFSGRQFPNYSSELNVNALELEDSALYLCASSPTWGPHEAFFGQGTRLTVV.

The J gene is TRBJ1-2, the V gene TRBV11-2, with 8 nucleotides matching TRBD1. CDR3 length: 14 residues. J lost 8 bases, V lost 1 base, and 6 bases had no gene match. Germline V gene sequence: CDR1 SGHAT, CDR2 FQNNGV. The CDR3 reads CASSLGQGTSGYTF. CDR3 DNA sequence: TGTGCCAGCAGCTTAGGACAGGGGACTTCGGGCTACACCTTC.